This T cell receptor (beta chain) derives from a study of long-term antiretroviral therapy in people with HIV. Study in general: The earliest samples came from an era when ART typically awaited falling CD4 counts. Findings and limits, study-wide: Gathering of blood took place between about 2004 and 2017, possibly under older ART regimens.

About this clone itself: The antigen remains undetermined.

With survey level as its setting, the immunoSEQ assay was v3.0. This table comes from immunoSEQ multiplex PCR, and its TCRdb copy is limited to in-frame clones, with some not included. Of nearly 50,000 clones listed, around 80% were seen once; the top ten hold 2.5% to 3.5%. The origin of this receptor is a young woman with HIV. Sequences were derived from unsorted PBMCs, sampled 0.8 years after starting antiretroviral therapy.

This CDR3 reads CASTGQGNEKLFF. Written as DNA, the CDR3 is TGTGCCAGCACGGGACAGGGAAATGAAAAACTGTTTTTT. The V call is TRBV27, the J call TRBJ1-4, with 9 bases matching TRBD1. Germline V CDR1 and CDR2: MNHEY, SMNVEV (reference sequence). With V trimmed by 7 bases and J by 5 bases, 2 bases remained unmatched. The CDR3 length is 13 residues.